This T cell receptor (beta chain) was sequenced for a study of OX40 agonist ivuxolimab in advanced cancers. Study-wide background: An agonistic human IgG2 monoclonal antibody against OX40 (CD134) was given. Patients with prior anti-PD-1, anti-PD-L1 or anti-CTLA-4 therapy were eligible; roughly 40% had some. Notes on the study in general: The mean number of expanded clones was higher in CD8+ T cells than in CD4+.

Method: immunoSEQ multiplex PCR; TCRdb's copy keeps in-frame clones and lacks some. The sample consists of 50,000 to 75,000 clones, roughly 85% of them appearing once. The CDR3 length is 12 residues. V dropped 3 bases and J dropped 7 bases, with 7 bases sitting between them. CDR1 and CDR2 from the germline V gene are SNHLY and FYNNEI. Patients had blood sampled at baseline and again on cycle 4 day 1 and cycle 7 day 1. With regard to this clone: Its antigen is as yet unknown.

Specimen: CD4+ or CD8+ T cells sorted from blood, collected in a trial of the OX40 agonist ivuxolimab. V and J are TRBV2 and TRBJ1-5; D gene ambiguous. The receptor's source is an adult with an advanced solid tumor such as melanoma, head and neck, liver or kidney cancer. CDR3 DNA: TGTGCCAGCAGTGAGGCGGGACAGCCCCAGCATTTT. It yields the protein CASSEAGQPQHF.